These T cell receptor beta chains were read from a single sample in a study of blood T cell repertoires in COVID-19. The table came from immunoSEQ multiplex PCR; TCRdb's copy has only in-frame clones and leaves some out. The top ten hold 1.5% of the sample, which has approximately 120,000 clones, approximately 90% seen once. Input material: peripheral blood. These receptor sequences come from a human donor in a cohort sampled during active COVID-19. CDR3s include the opening cysteine and the closing phenylalanine or tryptophan. Clone sizes are given selectively: once, few, many, or a class where the clone is expanded.

J | size | V | length | CDR3
TRBJ2-4 | - | TRBV7-9 | 14 | CASSGGPRGNIQYF
TRBJ2-5 | once | TRBV5-4 | 14 | CASSAGTATETQYF
TRBJ2-5 | - | TRBV10-1 | 14 | CASSEPDSGETQYF
TRBJ2-7 | - | TRBV6-5 | 14 | CASSPDRGHYEQYF
TRBJ2-7 | - | TRBV29-1 | 17 | CSVGFETSGISSYEQYF
TRBJ2-7 | - | TRBV29-1 | 11 | CSVTAPYEQYF
TRBJ2-5 | - | TRBV5-4 | 14 | CASSQGTAQETQYF
TRBJ1-2 | - | TRBV28 | 13 | CASSLGQNYGYTF
TRBJ1-2 | - | TRBV7-9 | 17 | CASSGRTGNQGRHGYTF
TRBJ2-7 | once | TRBV28 | 16 | CASSLLSGLAAYEQYF
TRBJ2-7 | once | TRBV19 | 13 | CASSGDRTYEQYF
TRBJ1-6 | once | TRBV5-1 | 15 | CASSSTGTGYSPLHF
TRBJ1-1 | - | TRBV11-2 | 17 | CASSLEALTPYRTEAFF
TRBJ2-2 | - | TRBV7-7 | 16 | CASSFTGTGLAGELFF
TRBJ2-7 | - | TRBV5-1 | 16 | CASSLGPSREPGRQYF
TRBJ1-1 | - | TRBV2 | 12 | CASRGDGAEAFF
TRBJ2-1 | - | TRBV10-1 | 14 | CASSETSGTTEQFF
TRBJ2-1 | - | TRBV4-2 | 15 | CASSHGQGGSNEQFF
TRBJ2-5 | - | TRBV5-4 | 16 | CASSRTTSGAQETQYF
TRBJ2-7 | - | TRBV15 | 14 | CATSEMGGDYEQYF
TRBJ1-6 | - | TRBV7-2 | 15 | CASSSGGGYNSPLHF
TRBJ2-7 | - | TRBV29-1 | 16 | CSVAGGSGRSVYEQYF
TRBJ2-3 | - | TRBV7-8 | 16 | CASSSTRGRLTDTQYF
TRBJ2-1 | - | TRBV3-1/TRBV3-2 | 12 | CASSQVPGGQFF
TRBJ1-5 | - | TRBV5-4 | 14 | CASSKQGAGQPQHF
TRBJ1-2 | few | TRBV4-1 | 14 | CASSEGTAIYGYTF
TRBJ1-2 | - | TRBV5-6 | 14 | CASSLGTGRIGYTF